The 26 T cell receptor beta chains in this list originate from one sample, sequenced in a study of cytomegalovirus exposure and HLA in healthy donors. The PCR ran on 60 Vbeta and 13 Jbeta primers. Repertoires were generated with immunoSEQ multiplex PCR, while TCRdb's copy carries only in-frame clones and drops some. This table holds some 40,000 clones, roughly 80% found once. The sample comprised PBMCs. Receptors were obtained from a woman aged 18 to 35 in good health and CMV-seropositive.

V usage is TRBV5-1 and J usage is TRBJ1-2, with D possibly being TRBD1 (5 bases). In germline, CDR1 is SGHRS, CDR2 YFSETQ. The germline V and J ends were trimmed by 4 bases and 6 bases, with 13 bases remaining between them. CDR3 length equals 13 residues. The CDR3 region has the DNA TGCGCCAGCAGCCCGGAAGGGGTGGATGGCTACACCTTC. Its protein is CASSPEGVDGYTF. Together with reference TRBV5-1 and TRBJ1-2, the CDR3 gives the full variable domain: KAGVTQTPRYLIKTRGQQVTLSCSPISGHRSVSWYQQTPGQGLQFLFEYFSETQRNKGNFPGRFSGRQFSNSRSEMNVSTLELGDSALYLCASSPEGVDGYTFGSGTRLTVV.

The chain joins TRBV7-2 to TRBJ2-1; 14 nucleotides align to TRBD2. The CDR3 spans 16 residues. Germline-derived CDR1 and CDR2 are SGHTA and FQGNSA. V was pared by 5 bases and J by 5 bases, with 5 bases of the junction left unmatched. CDR3 coding DNA: TGTGCCAGCAGCATAGGACTAGCGGGAGGAGACAATGAGCAGTTCTTC. It encodes CASSIGLAGGDNEQFF.

This chain uses TRBV2 with TRBJ2-7; D perhaps matches TRBD2 (5 bases). Trimming left V 1 base short and J 2 bases short, with 12 bases between. The germline gives CDR1 SNHLY, CDR2 FYNNEI. CDR3 length: 15 residues. CDR3 in amino acids: CASSEGLQTTYEQYF. The CDR3 DNA reads as TGTGCCAGCAGTGAAGGGCTACAGACTACCTACGAGCAGTACTTC.

This clone came up once. V and J are TRBV18 and TRBJ2-7; 7 bases fit TRBD2. The CDR3 length is 13 residues. The germline V gene encodes CDR1 KGHSH and CDR2 LQKENI. The V segment lost 1 base and the J segment 6 bases; nucleotides outside the gene matches: 3. The CDR3 DNA is TGTGCCAGCTCACCACGGGGAGGGGCCGAGCAGTACTTC. Protein sequence: CASSPRGGAEQYF.

The V gene is TRBV7-9, the J gene TRBJ1-2, with TRBD1 identical over 8 bases. Trimming removed 4 bases from V and 7 bases from J; junction bases left unmatched: 11. The CDR3 length is 15 residues. Germline loops: CDR1 SEHNR, CDR2 FQNEAQ (reference sequence). In DNA form, the CDR3 reads TGTGCCAGCAGCTCGGACAGGGAGGAAGGTGGTGGCTACACCTTC. Residues: CASSSDREEGGGYTF.

This clone was observed a single time. This rearrangement joins TRBV6-5 to TRBJ2-3, with 11 nucleotides matching TRBD2. V trimming: 10 bases; J trimming: 4 bases; junction bases outside the gene matches: 7. The CDR3 sequence is 14 residues long. From germline, CDR1 is MNHEY and CDR2 SVGAGI. CDR3 residues: CATQLAGVSDTQYF. The CDR3 DNA reads as TGTGCCACCCAACTAGCGGGAGTATCAGATACGCAGTATTTT.

The genes are TRBV6-5 and TRBJ2-3; D gene uncertain. With 1 base removed from V and 7 bases from J, the gap between germline ends came to 9 bases. This CDR3 region has 13 residues. Germline V CDR1 and CDR2: MNHEY, SVGAGI. The CDR3 here is CASSYLGDNTQYF. In DNA, the CDR3 is TGTGCCAGCAGTTACTTAGGCGACAATACGCAGTATTTT.

This clone has a single count. The J gene is TRBJ1-2, the V gene TRBV6-5, with D hard to call. The germline V gene encodes CDR1 MNHEY and CDR2 SVGAGI. The CDR3 runs to 13 residues. Deletions cut 6 bases from V and 6 bases from J, with 14 bases between. In DNA, the CDR3 is TGTGCCAGCAGAGGGTCGGGATGGAATGGCTACACCTTC. It yields the protein CASRGSGWNGYTF.

This clone was recorded once. CDR3 DNA sequence: TGTGCCAGCAGTCCGGGACACAACACAGATACGCAGTATTTT. Protein product: CASSPGHNTDTQYF. The chain is built from TRBV27 and TRBJ2-3, with D possibly matching TRBD1 (6 bases). V shed 5 bases and J shed 2 bases, with 11 bases lying between them. CDR1 and CDR2 from the germline V gene are MNHEY and SMNVEV (reference sequence). This CDR3 is built from 14 residues.

The rearrangement joins TRBV5-6 to TRBJ2-1, with 8 positions matching TRBD1. CDR1 SGHDT and CDR2 YYEEEE come from the germline V gene. The CDR3 spans 14 residues. Trimming took 0 bases from V and 10 from J; bases not matched to a gene: 6. CDR3 DNA sequence: TGTGCCAGCAGCTTGGTATGGGCAGGGGGCGAGCAGTTCTTC. It codes for CASSLVWAGGEQFF.

The chain links TRBV4-2 to TRBJ2-3, with 10 bases fitting TRBD2. Germline V gene sequence: CDR1 LGHNA, CDR2 YNFKEQ. This CDR3 has 17 amino acids. The J segment lost 1 base and the V segment lost 4 bases, leaving 8 bases of the junction unmatched. The CDR3 is CASSLRQAGGGTDTQYF. CDR3 bases: TGTGCCAGCAGCCTTCGGCAAGCGGGGGGGGGCACAGATACGCAGTATTTT.

The chain links TRBV19 to TRBJ1-4; 7 nucleotides match TRBD1. The CDR3 length is 14 residues. Trimming at V came to 4 bases and at J to 7 bases, leaving 6 bases not matched to a gene. In germline, CDR1 is LNHDA, CDR2 SQIVND (reference sequence). CDR3 region: CASSTHRTGEKLFF. In DNA, the CDR3 is TGTGCCAGTAGTACCCACAGGACAGGTGAAAAACTGTTTTTT.

This clone was detected a few times. V gene TRBV6-5 combines with J gene TRBJ1-1; D may be TRBD1 (6 bases). This CDR3 is 14 amino acids long. Per germline, CDR1 MNHEY and CDR2 SVGAGI. The germline V and J ends were trimmed by 3 bases and 2 bases, with 10 bases remaining between them. The CDR3 reads CASSYTGRNTEAFF. In DNA, the CDR3 is TGTGCCAGCAGTTATACAGGGCGCAACACTGAAGCTTTCTTT.

The chain employs TRBV27 and TRBJ1-1, with D hard to call. The CDR3 spans 13 residues. The ends were cut back, 3 bases at V and 3 bases at J, with 8 bases in the middle. CDR1 is MNHEY and CDR2 is SMNVEV in the germline V gene (reference sequence). The CDR3 sequence is CASSFGLDTEAFF. The CDR3 nucleotides read TGTGCCAGCAGTTTCGGTCTGGACACTGAAGCTTTCTTT.

This rearrangement joins TRBV6-6 to TRBJ2-7; D may be TRBD2 (6 bases). This CDR3 is built from 13 residues. Germline V CDR1 and CDR2: MNHNY, SVGAGI (reference sequence). V shed 10 bases and J shed 4 bases, with 17 bases lying between them. The CDR3 loop is CATGRGAGYEQYF. The CDR3 coding sequence is TGTGCCACGGGACGGGGCGCGGGGTACGAGCAGTACTTC.

J is TRBJ1-5 and V is TRBV19; weak D call: TRBD1 (5 bases). The CDR3 length is 15 residues. With 5 bases removed from V and 3 bases from J, the gap between germline ends came to 14 bases. Germline CDR1 reads LNHDA; CDR2 reads SQIVND (reference sequence). DNA for the CDR3: TGTGCCAGTAGTCCTCCCCCGGACATCAATCAGCCCCAGCATTTT. This sequence encodes CASSPPPDINQPQHF. The entire variable domain, with the rest obtained from reference TRBV19 and TRBJ1-5, is as follows: DGGITQSPKYLFRKEGQNVTLSCEQNLNHDAMYWYRQDPGQGLRLIYYSQIVNDFQKGDIAEGYSVSREKKESFPLTVTSAQKNPTAFYLCASSPPPDINQPQHFGDGTRLSIL.

V gene TRBV10-3 combines with J gene TRBJ2-1; D is undetermined. V was trimmed by 0 bases and J by 1 base, leaving 4 bases between them. There are 14 residues in the CDR3. CDR1 ENHRY and CDR2 SYGVKD come from the germline V gene. The DNA for the CDR3 is TGTGCCATCAGTGAGTCTACTTCCTACAATGAGCAGTTCTTC. Translation: CAISESTSYNEQFF.

The gene calls are TRBV5-1 and TRBJ2-1, with 9 bases lining up with TRBD2. Germline V lookup: CDR1 SGHRS, CDR2 YFSETQ. The V gene end was trimmed by 4 bases and the J gene end by 6 bases; junction bases not matched to a gene: 11. This CDR3 is built from 16 residues. The DNA of the CDR3 is TGCGCCAGCAGCCTGAGGGGGGCGGGAGGGTCCAATGAGCAGTTCTTC. Its protein is CASSLRGAGGSNEQFF.

This clone came up once. The chain carries TRBV7-2 and TRBJ2-7; 13 nucleotides match TRBD2. Germline CDR1 is SGHTA and CDR2 is FQGNSA. This CDR3 comprises 17 residues. V trimming: 4 bases; J trimming: 6 bases; junction bases outside the gene matches: 12. CDR3 sequence: CASSSGLLAGGVGEQYF. In DNA, the CDR3 is TGTGCCAGCAGCTCAGGCCTACTAGCGGGAGGGGTTGGCGAGCAGTACTTC.

This clone is a singleton in its sample. J is TRBJ2-7 and V is TRBV9; 8 nucleotides line up with TRBD2. This CDR3 is 16 amino acids long. Per the germline V gene, CDR1 is SGDLS and CDR2 is YYNGEE. The V and J ends lost 0 bases and 5 bases, in that order; junction bases with no gene match: 10. CDR3 nucleotides: TGTGCCAGCAGCGTAGGGGGAAGCGGGAGTCGAGACGAGCAGTACTTC. This sequence encodes CASSVGGSGSRDEQYF. Supplemented by reference TRBV9 and TRBJ2-7, the full variable domain reads DSGVTQTPKHLITATGQRVTLRCSPRSGDLSVYWYQQSLDQGLQFLIQYYNGEERAKGNILERFSAQQFPDLHSELNLSSLELGDSALYFCASSVGGSGSRDEQYFGPGTRLTVT.

This clone occurred a few times. The chain is built from TRBV9 and TRBJ2-3; the match to TRBD2 covers 7 bases. CDR3 length: 17 amino acids. Germline V gene data show CDR1 as SGDLS and CDR2 as YYNGEE. After removal of 2 bases from V and 2 bases from J, the junction contained 11 bases not matched to a gene. Here the CDR3 DNA reads TGTGCCAGCAGCGTTCCCTCACTAGCGTCCACCACAGATACGCAGTATTTT. Translation: CASSVPSLASTTDTQYF.

This clone was picked up one time. The J gene is TRBJ2-5, the V gene TRBV4-3; the match to TRBD1 covers 9 bases. Gene TRBJ2-7 matches the end of the DNA better, so the J call may be wrong. Germline CDR1 LGHNA, CDR2 YSLEER. The CDR3 runs 16 residues. The CDR3 DNA follows: TGCGCCAGCAGCCACTTACAGGGGGCGCCCACCTACGAGCAGTACTTC. Translating gives CASSHLQGAPTYEQYF.

V is TRBV14 and J is TRBJ2-7, with unresolved D. CDR1 is SGHDN and CDR2 is FVKESK in the germline V gene. The CDR3 runs 11 residues. V was cut by 1 base and J by 6 bases, with 4 bases left in between. The CDR3 sequence: CASSQVSEQYF. In nucleotides, the CDR3 is TGTGCCAGCAGCCAAGTATCCGAGCAGTACTTC.

V gene TRBV5-1 combines with J gene TRBJ2-3, with 11 bases fitting TRBD2. With V trimmed by 1 base and J by 6 bases, 10 bases remained unmatched. Germline V gene data show CDR1 as SGHRS and CDR2 as YFSETQ. There are 17 residues in the CDR3. The CDR3 bases are TGCGCCAGCAGCTTGTCACTAGCGGGGGCGACCCCTGATACGCAGTATTTT. Translated: CASSLSLAGATPDTQYF.

The gene calls are TRBV2 and TRBJ2-5; 9 nucleotides match TRBD1. Germline loops: CDR1 SNHLY, CDR2 FYNNEI. The V segment lost 6 bases and the J segment 11 bases; nucleotides outside the gene matches: 13. The CDR3 has 14 amino acids. CDR3 amino acids: CASRRQGVPGGQYF. The CDR3 DNA sequence: TGTGCCAGCAGGCGACAGGGGGTCCCTGGGGGGCAGTACTTC.

The genes are TRBV4-1 and TRBJ2-1; D gene unclear. The CDR3 consists of 16 residues. The V gene lost 4 bases and the J gene lost 4 bases, with 17 bases spanning the gap. Germline values: CDR1 MGHRA, CDR2 YSYEKL. In DNA form, the CDR3 reads TGCGCCAGCAGCCGTAAAGAATACCCAGATTACAATGAGCAGTTCTTC. Its translation is CASSRKEYPDYNEQFF.